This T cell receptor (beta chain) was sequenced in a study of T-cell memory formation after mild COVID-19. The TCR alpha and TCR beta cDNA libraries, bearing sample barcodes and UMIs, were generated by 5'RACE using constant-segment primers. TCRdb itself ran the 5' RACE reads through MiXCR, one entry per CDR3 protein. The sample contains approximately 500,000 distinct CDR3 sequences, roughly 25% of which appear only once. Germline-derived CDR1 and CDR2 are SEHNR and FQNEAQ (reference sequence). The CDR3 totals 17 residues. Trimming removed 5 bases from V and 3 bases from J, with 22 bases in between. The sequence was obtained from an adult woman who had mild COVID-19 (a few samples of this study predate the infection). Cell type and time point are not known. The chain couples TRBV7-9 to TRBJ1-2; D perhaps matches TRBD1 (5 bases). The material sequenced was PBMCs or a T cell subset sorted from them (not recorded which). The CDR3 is CASSTYQVELGDYGYTF. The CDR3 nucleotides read TGTGCCAGCAGCACATATCAGGTGGAGTTGGGGGACTATGGCTACACCTTC.